Following are 10 T cell receptor beta chains from one sample sequenced in a study of T cell repertoires and Cas9 in healthy adults (dated by TCRdb to about 2018). Library creation used the immunoSEQ multiplex PCR assay. TCRdb stores this immuneACCESS table with in-frame sequences only. Part of the clones is absent; in the studies checked, under half of the shortfall reflects unresolved V genes, and no reason is known for the rest. The sample table holds approximately 23,000 clones, of which under 95% were seen once. The leading ten clones occupy about 1.4% of the sample. The sequencing input was CD4+ effector T cells (CD127+, CD25-, CD137-, CD154-) from PBMCs; culture status not recorded. The receptors come from a human donor in good health.

This sequence joins TRBV5-4 and TRBJ2-7; 11 bases are shared with TRBD2. This CDR3 comprises 14 residues. The V gene end was trimmed by 0 bases and the J gene end by 6 bases; junction bases not matched to a gene: 2. Germline CDR1 and CDR2: SGHNT and YYREEE (reference sequence). The CDR3 spells CASSLALAGGEQYF. The DNA for the CDR3 is TGTGCCAGCAGCTTGGCCCTAGCGGGAGGCGAGCAGTACTTC.

The V call is TRBV5-4, the J call TRBJ2-3; D unclear. CDR1 is SGHNT and CDR2 is YYREEE in the germline V gene (reference sequence). This CDR3 is built from 14 residues. Between the trimmed V and J ends, which lost 4 bases and 2 bases, there was a span of 11 bases. The CDR3 protein is CASSHGSATDTQYF. CDR3 sequence (DNA): TGTGCCAGCAGCCACGGTTCGGCCACAGATACGCAGTATTTT.

J is TRBJ2-1 and V is TRBV5-4; no definite D call. V dropped 0 bases and J dropped 6 bases, with 10 bases sitting between them. The CDR3 covers 14 residues. Germline values: CDR1 SGHNT, CDR2 YYREEE (reference sequence). The CDR3 loop is CASSLGDRANEQFF. CDR3 sequence (DNA): TGTGCCAGCAGCTTGGGCGATAGGGCCAATGAGCAGTTCTTC.

The V gene is TRBV18, the J gene TRBJ1-1; 7 positions agree with TRBD1. Looked up from germline, CDR1 is KGHSH and CDR2 is LQKENI. The CDR3 spans 16 residues. V was clipped by 5 bases and J by 0 bases; unmatched bases: 9. The CDR3 DNA reads as TGTGCCAGCTCAGAGCAGGGAGGGGGCATGAACACTGAAGCTTTCTTT. Translated, it gives CASSEQGGGMNTEAFF.

This clone was seen a single time. This chain connects TRBV19 to TRBJ2-1; tentative D call: TRBD1 (6 bases). With 5 bases removed from V and 6 bases from J, the gap between germline ends came to 14 bases. The germline V gene has CDR1 LNHDA and CDR2 SQIVND (reference sequence). The CDR3 totals 14 residues. The CDR3 protein is CASSGTPRSNEQFF. CDR3 DNA: TGTGCCAGTAGTGGGACACCCCGAAGCAATGAGCAGTTCTTC.

The J gene is TRBJ1-1, the V gene TRBV14; D may be TRBD1 (5 bases). CDR1 SGHDN and CDR2 FVKESK come from the germline V gene. This CDR3 comprises 13 residues. The V and J ends lost 4 bases and 3 bases respectively, with 9 bases between them. The DNA for the CDR3 is TGTGCCAGCAGCCGCCGGGGCTACACTGAAGCTTTCTTT. Its protein is CASSRRGYTEAFF.

This rearrangement joins TRBV5-8 to TRBJ2-1; TRBD1 aligns across 8 bases. The junction had 6 bases not matched to a gene; V was cut back by 0 bases and J by 7 bases. Germline V CDR1 and CDR2: SGHTS, YDEGEE. The CDR3 totals 15 residues. CDR3 DNA sequence: TGTGCCAGCAGCTTGGCCGGACAGGGCTTAAATGAGCAGTTCTTC. It yields the protein CASSLAGQGLNEQFF. Based on the CDR3 plus reference TRBV5-8 and TRBJ2-1, the full variable domain is EAGVTQSPTHLIKTRGQQATLRCSPISGHTSVYWYQQALGLGLQFLLWYDEGEERNRGNFPPRFSGRQFPNYSSELNVNALELEDSALYLCASSLAGQGLNEQFFGPGTRLTVL.

The V and J genes are TRBV28 and TRBJ1-5, with 10 bases fitting TRBD1. The CDR3 contains 17 residues. Germline trimming cut 7 bases from V and 4 bases from J; bases unmatched to any gene: 13. Germline V CDR1 and CDR2: MDHEN, SYDVKM. CDR3 amino acids: CASIPAGTGVSNQPQHF. CDR3 sequence (DNA): TGTGCCAGCATACCCGCCGGGACAGGGGTATCAAATCAGCCCCAGCATTTT. Variable domain in full (rest from reference TRBV28 and TRBJ1-5): DVKVTQSSRYLVKRTGEKVFLECVQDMDHENMFWYRQDPGLGLRLIYFSYDVKMKEKGDIPEGYSVSREKKERFSLILESASTNQTSMYLCASIPAGTGVSNQPQHFGDGTRLSIL.

The CDR3 region has the DNA TGTGCCAGCAGTTACTCGAGCGTTTCCCTCTCCTACGAGCAGTACTTC. The encoded protein is CASSYSSVSLSYEQYF. The chain couples TRBV6-6 to TRBJ2-7; no firm D call. The germline gives CDR1 MNHNY, CDR2 SVGAGI (reference sequence). Trimming took off 0 bases at V and 0 bases at J, with 12 bases between the two ends. This CDR3 is built from 16 residues.

Concerning this clone: Sequence at one end of the junction differs from germline and may be a read error. CDR3 bases: TGTGCTAGCAGCTTAGACTCCGCCCAGACCCAGTACTTC. It specifies CASSLDSAQTQYF. The chain employs TRBV7-7 and TRBJ2-5; no clear D gene. Germline V gene sequence: CDR1 SSHAT, CDR2 FNYEAQ (reference sequence). The CDR3 covers 13 residues.